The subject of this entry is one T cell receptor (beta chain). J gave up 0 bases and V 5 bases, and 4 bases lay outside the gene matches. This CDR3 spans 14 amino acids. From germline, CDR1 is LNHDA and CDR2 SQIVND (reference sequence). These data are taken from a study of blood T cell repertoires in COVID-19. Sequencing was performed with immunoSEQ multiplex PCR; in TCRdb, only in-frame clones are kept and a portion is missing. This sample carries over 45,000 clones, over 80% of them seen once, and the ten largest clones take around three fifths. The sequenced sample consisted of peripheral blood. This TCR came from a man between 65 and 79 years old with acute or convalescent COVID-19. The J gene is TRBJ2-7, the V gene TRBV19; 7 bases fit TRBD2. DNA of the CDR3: TGTGCCAGTAGTGAAATAGCGGGCTCCTACGAGCAGTACTTC. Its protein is CASSEIAGSYEQYF.